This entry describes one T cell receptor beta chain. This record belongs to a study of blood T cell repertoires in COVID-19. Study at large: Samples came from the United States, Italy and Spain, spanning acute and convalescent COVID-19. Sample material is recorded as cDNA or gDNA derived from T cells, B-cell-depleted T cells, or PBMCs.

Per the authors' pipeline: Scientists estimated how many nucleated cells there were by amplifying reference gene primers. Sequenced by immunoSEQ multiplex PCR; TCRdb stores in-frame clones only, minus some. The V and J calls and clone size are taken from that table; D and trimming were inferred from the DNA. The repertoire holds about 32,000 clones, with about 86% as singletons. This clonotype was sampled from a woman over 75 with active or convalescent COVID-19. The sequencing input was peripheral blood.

For the CDR3, the DNA is TGTGCCAGCAGCCAGCGACAGGTTGGGACCCAGTACTTC. Its protein product is CASSQRQVGTQYF. The rearrangement joins TRBV5-8 to TRBJ2-5, with D possibly TRBD1 on 6 matching bases. The V end was cut by 4 bases, the J end by 7 bases, with 14 bases between. There are 13 residues in the CDR3. In germline, CDR1 is SGHTS, CDR2 YDEGEE. Looking up the rest from reference TRBV5-8 and TRBJ2-5 gives the full variable domain: EAGVTQSPTHLIKTRGQQATLRCSPISGHTSVYWYQQALGLGLQFLLWYDEGEERNRGNFPPRFSGRQFPNYSSELNVNALELEDSALYLCASSQRQVGTQYFGPGTRLLVL.